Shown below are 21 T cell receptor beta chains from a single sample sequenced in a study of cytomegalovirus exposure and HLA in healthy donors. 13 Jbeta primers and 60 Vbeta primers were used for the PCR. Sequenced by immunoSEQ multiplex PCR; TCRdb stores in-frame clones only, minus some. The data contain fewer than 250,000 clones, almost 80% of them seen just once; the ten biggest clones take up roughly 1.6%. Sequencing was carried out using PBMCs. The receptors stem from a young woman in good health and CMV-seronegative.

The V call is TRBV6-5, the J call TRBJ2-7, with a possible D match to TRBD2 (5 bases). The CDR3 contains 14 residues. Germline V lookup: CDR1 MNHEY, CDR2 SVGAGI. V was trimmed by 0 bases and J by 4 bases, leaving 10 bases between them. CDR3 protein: CASSYSISGYEQYF. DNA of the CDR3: TGTGCCAGCAGTTACTCGATATCGGGGTACGAGCAGTACTTC.

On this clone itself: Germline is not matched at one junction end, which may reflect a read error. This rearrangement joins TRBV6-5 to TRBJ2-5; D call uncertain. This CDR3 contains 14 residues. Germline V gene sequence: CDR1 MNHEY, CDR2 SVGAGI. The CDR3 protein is CASRYSRSEETQYF. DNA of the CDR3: TGTGCCAGCAGATACTCGAGGTCCGAAGAGACCCAGTACTTC.

CDR3 nucleotide sequence: TGTGCCAGTAGTATAGCCGAGAATTACGTTAATTCACCCCTCCACTTT. Translating gives CASSIAENYVNSPLHF. The V gene is TRBV19, the J gene TRBJ1-6; D gene ambiguous. This CDR3 spans 16 amino acids. V was cut by 1 base and J by 6 bases, with 13 bases left in between. The germline V gene has CDR1 LNHDA and CDR2 SQIVND (reference sequence). Full variable domain (rest looked up from reference TRBV19 and TRBJ1-6): DGGITQSPKYLFRKEGQNVTLSCEQNLNHDAMYWYRQDPGQGLRLIYYSQIVNDFQKGDIAEGYSVSREKKESFPLTVTSAQKNPTAFYLCASSIAENYVNSPLHFGNGTRLTVT.

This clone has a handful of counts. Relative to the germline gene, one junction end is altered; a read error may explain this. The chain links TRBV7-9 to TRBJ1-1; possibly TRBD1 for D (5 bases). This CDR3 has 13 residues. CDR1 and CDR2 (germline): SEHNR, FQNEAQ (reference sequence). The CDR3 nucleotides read TGTTCCAGCAGCCCCCAGGGTAACACTGAAGCTTTCTTT. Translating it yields CSSSPQGNTEAFF. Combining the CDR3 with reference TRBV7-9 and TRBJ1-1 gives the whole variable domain DTGVSQNPRHKITKRGQNVTFRCDPISEHNRLYWYRQTLGQGPEFLTYFQNEAQLEKSRLLSDRFSAERPKGSFSTLEIQRTEQGDSAMYLCSSSPQGNTEAFFGQGTRLTVV.

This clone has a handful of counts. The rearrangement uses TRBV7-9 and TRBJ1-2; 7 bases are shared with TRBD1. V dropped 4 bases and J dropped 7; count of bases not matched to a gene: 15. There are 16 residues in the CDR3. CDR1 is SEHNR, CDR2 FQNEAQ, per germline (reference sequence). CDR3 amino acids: CASSYDHRGRLGGYTF. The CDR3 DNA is TGTGCCAGCAGCTACGATCACAGGGGCAGATTAGGTGGCTACACCTTC.

As DNA, the CDR3 is TGTGCCAGCAGTTCAACAGGGGTATCCCACTATGGCTACACCTTC. It codes for CASSSTGVSHYGYTF. V usage is TRBV27 and J usage is TRBJ1-2; 7 bases are a match to TRBD1. The CDR3 spans 15 residues. V lost 4 bases and J lost 3; bases outside the gene matches: 8. Germline lookup yields CDR1 MNHEY and CDR2 SMNVEV (reference sequence).

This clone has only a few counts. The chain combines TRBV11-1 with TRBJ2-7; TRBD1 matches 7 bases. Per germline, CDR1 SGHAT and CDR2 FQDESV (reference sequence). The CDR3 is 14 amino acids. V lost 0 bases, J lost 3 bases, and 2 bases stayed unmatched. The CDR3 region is CASSLARGNYEQYF. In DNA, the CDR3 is TGTGCCAGCAGCTTAGCCAGGGGGAACTACGAGCAGTACTTC.

The CDR3 nucleotides read TGCAGTGCTAAAAGGGGCGCTGAAGCTTTCTTT. It codes for CSAKRGAEAFF. J is TRBJ1-1 and V is TRBV20-1; weak D call: TRBD1 (5 bases). Trimming shortened V by 4 bases and J by 6 bases, and 9 bases separated the two germline ends. Germline CDR1 and CDR2: DFQATT and SNEGSKA (reference sequence). The CDR3 loop spans 11 amino acids.

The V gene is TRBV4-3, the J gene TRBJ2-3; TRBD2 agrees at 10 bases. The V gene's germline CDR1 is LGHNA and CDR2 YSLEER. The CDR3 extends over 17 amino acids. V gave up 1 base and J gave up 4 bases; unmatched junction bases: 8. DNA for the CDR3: TGCGCCAGCAGCCAAGGGGGTAGCGGGAGGTATGCAGATACGCAGTATTTT. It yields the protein CASSQGGSGRYADTQYF.

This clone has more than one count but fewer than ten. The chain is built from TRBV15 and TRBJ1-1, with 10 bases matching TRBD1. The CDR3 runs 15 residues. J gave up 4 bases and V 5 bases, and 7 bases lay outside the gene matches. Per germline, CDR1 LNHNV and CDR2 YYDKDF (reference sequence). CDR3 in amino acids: CATSAQGQGPTEAFF. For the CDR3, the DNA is TGTGCCACCAGCGCTCAGGGACAGGGGCCCACTGAAGCTTTCTTT.

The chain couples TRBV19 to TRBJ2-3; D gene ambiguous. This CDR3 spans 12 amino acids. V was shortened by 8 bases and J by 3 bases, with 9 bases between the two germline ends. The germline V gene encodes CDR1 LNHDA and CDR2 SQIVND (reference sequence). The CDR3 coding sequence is TGTGCCAGTGGTACAGTGACAGATACGCAGTATTTT. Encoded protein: CASGTVTDTQYF.

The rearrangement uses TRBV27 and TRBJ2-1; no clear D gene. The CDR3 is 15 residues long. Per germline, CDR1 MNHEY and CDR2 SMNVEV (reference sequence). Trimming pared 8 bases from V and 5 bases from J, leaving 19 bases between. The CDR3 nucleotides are TGTGCCAGCTCCCCGGAGACTTCTCCCAACAATGAGCAGTTCTTC. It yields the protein CASSPETSPNNEQFF.

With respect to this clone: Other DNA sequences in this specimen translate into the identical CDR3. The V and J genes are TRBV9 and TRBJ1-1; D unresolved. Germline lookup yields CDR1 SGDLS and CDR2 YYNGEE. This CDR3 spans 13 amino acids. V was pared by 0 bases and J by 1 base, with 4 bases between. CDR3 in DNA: TGTGCCAGCAGCGTAGGCAGGAACACTGAAGCTTTCTTT. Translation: CASSVGRNTEAFF. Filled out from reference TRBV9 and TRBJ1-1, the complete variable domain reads DSGVTQTPKHLITATGQRVTLRCSPRSGDLSVYWYQQSLDQGLQFLIQYYNGEERAKGNILERFSAQQFPDLHSELNLSSLELGDSALYFCASSVGRNTEAFFGQGTRLTVV.

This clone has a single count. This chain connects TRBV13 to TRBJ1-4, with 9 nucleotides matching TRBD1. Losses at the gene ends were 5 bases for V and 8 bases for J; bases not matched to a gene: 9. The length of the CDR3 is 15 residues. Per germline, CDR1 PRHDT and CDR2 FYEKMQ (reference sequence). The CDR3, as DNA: TGTGCCAGCAGCGGGCAGACAGGGGGATTGGAAAAACTGTTTTTT. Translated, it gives CASSGQTGGLEKLFF.

As DNA, the CDR3 is TGTGCCAGCAGTACCTCCGGGAACTATGGCTACACCTTC. It translates to CASSTSGNYGYTF. The chain links TRBV28 to TRBJ1-2; D call uncertain. Between the trimmed V and J ends, which lost 5 bases and 2 bases, there was a span of 9 bases. The germline V gene encodes CDR1 MDHEN and CDR2 SYDVKM. The CDR3 spans 13 residues.

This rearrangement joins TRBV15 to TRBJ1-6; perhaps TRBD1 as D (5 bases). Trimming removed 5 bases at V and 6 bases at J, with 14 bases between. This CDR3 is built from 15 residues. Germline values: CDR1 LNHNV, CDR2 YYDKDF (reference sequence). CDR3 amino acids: CATSSTRDSNSPLHF. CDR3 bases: TGTGCCACCAGCTCTACCCGGGACTCTAATTCACCCCTCCACTTT.

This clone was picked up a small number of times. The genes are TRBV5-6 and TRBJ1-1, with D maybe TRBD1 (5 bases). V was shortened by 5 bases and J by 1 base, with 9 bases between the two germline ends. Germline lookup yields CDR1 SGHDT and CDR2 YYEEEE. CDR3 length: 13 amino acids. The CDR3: CASSYDRNTEAFF. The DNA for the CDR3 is TGTGCCAGCAGTTATGACAGGAACACTGAAGCTTTCTTT.

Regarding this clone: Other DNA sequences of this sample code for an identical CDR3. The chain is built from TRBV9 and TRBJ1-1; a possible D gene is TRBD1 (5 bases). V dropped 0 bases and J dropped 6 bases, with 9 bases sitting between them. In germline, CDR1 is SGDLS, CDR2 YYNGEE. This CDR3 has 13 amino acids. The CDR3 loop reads CASSVGPGAEAFF. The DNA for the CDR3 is TGTGCCAGCAGCGTAGGGCCGGGGGCTGAAGCTTTCTTT.

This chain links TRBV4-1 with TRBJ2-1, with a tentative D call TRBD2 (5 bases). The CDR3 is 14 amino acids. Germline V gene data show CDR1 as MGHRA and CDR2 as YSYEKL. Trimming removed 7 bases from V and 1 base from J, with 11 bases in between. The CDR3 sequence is CASKIGESYNEQFF. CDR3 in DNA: TGCGCCAGCAAGATCGGGGAGTCCTACAATGAGCAGTTCTTC.

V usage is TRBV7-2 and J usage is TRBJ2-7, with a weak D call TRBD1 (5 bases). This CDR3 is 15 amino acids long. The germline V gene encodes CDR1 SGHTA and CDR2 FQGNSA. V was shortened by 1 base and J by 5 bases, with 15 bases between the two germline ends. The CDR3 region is CASSLVWGQEDEQYF. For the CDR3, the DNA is TGTGCCAGCAGCTTAGTTTGGGGCCAAGAGGACGAGCAGTACTTC. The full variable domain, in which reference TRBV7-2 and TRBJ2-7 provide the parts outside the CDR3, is GAGVSQSPSNKVTEKGKDVELRCDPISGHTALYWYRQSLGQGLEFLIYFQGNSAPDKSGLPSDRFSAERTGGSVSTLTIQRTQQEDSAVYLCASSLVWGQEDEQYFGPGTRLTVT.

This CDR3 reads CAWSRNRGFTEAFF. The CDR3 DNA reads TGTGCCTGGAGCCGAAACAGGGGTTTCACTGAAGCTTTCTTT. The chain carries TRBV30 and TRBJ1-1, with 7 bases lining up with TRBD1. The length of the CDR3 is 14 residues. The V segment lost 3 bases and the J segment 4 bases; nucleotides outside the gene matches: 8. Germline lookup yields CDR1 GTSNPN and CDR2 SVGIG (reference sequence).